The following is a T cell receptor (beta chain) sequence with its context. The antigen remains unidentified. This sample stems from a study of T cell responses to AZD1222 COVID-19 vaccine. Overall study context: Second-dose groups at about 4 or about 12 weeks were pooled. Study-level points and caveats: The study identified only 6 or 7 AZD1222 recipients as seropositive at baseline.

The data were produced by immunoSEQ multiplex PCR, yet TCRdb's version contains in-frame clones alone and is incomplete. This sample has about 100,000 clones, with about 87% found just once. The trim removed 4 bases at V and 6 bases at J, leaving 10 bases unmatched. Germline V gene lookup returns CDR1 SGHDT and CDR2 YYEEEE. The CDR3 is 15 residues long. Specimen: peripheral blood, collected on day 0 of AZD1222 vaccination. The chain uses TRBV5-6 and TRBJ2-1, with TRBD1 identical over 7 bases. The clonotype originates from an adult in good health. This CDR3 is CASSPGQRGLNEQFF. The CDR3 DNA reads TGTGCCAGCAGCCCGGGACAGAGGGGTCTCAATGAGCAGTTCTTC.